This record looks at one T cell receptor (beta chain) sequence and its context. This sample stems from a study of blood T cell repertoires in COVID-19. Deletions cut 8 bases from V and 0 bases from J, with 11 bases between. The CDR3 contains 13 residues. CDR1 is SNHLY and CDR2 is FYNNEI in the germline V gene. The protocol was immunoSEQ multiplex PCR, while the TCRdb copy is restricted to in-frame clones and leaves out a portion. The data hold 310,000 or so clones, with roughly 90% observed a single time. The source of this sequence is a man in his late teens or twenties who had recovered from COVID-19. The sequenced material came from peripheral blood. The chain links TRBV2 to TRBJ2-7, with a possible D match to TRBD1 (6 bases). CDR3 residues: CASHGDISYEQYF. The CDR3 bases are TGTGCCAGCCACGGGGACATCTCCTACGAGCAGTACTTC.